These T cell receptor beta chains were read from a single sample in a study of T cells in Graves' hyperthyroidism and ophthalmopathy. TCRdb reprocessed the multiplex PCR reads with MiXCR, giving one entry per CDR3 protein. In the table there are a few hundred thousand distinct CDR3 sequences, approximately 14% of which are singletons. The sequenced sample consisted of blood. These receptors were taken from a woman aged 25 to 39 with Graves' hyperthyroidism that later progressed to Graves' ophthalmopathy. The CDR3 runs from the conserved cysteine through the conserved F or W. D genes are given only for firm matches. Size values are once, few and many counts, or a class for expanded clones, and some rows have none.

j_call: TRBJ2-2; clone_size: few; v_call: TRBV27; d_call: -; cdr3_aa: CASGGFFGSLTPGELFF; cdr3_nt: TGTGCCAGTGGAGGGTTTTTTGGGTCCCTTACACCCGGGGAGCTGTTTTTT
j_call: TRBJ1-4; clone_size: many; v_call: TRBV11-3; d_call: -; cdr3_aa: CASSWGTAFNEKLFF; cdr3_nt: TGTGCCAGCAGCTGGGGGACGGCGTTTAATGAAAAACTGTTTTTT
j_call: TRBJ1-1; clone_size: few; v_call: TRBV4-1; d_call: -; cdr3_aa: CASSQASGYTEAFF; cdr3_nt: TGCGCCAGCAGCCAAGCGTCAGGTTACACTGAAGCTTTCTTT
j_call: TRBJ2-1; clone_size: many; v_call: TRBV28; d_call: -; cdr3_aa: CASGILGIRTYNEQFF; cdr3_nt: TGTGCCAGCGGGATTCTAGGGATACGAACCTACAATGAGCAGTTCTTC
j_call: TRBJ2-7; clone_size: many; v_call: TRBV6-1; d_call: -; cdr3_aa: CASSDRGDKPYEQYF; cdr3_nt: TGTGCCAGCAGTGACCGGGGGGACAAACCCTACGAGCAGTACTTC
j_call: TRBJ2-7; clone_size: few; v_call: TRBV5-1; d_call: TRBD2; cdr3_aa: CASSANGEAGAYEQYF; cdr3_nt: TGCGCCAGCAGCGCGAATGGCGAAGCGGGAGCCTACGAGCAGTACTTC
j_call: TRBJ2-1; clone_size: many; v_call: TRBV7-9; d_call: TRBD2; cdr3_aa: CASSLGGSDYNEQFF; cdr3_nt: TGTGCCAGCAGCTTAGGCGGGAGTGATTACAATGAGCAGTTCTTC
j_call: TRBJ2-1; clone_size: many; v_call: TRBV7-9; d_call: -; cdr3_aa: CASSLDDNEQFF; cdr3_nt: TGTGCCAGCAGCTTAGACGACAATGAGCAGTTCTTC
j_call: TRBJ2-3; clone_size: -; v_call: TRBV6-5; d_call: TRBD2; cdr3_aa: CASSYSASGTPGTDTQYF; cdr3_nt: TGTGCCAGCAGTTACTCGGCTAGCGGGACGCCGGGCACAGATACGCAGTATTTT
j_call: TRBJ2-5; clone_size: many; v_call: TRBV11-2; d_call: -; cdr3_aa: CASSFGETETQYF; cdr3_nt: TGTGCCAGCAGCTTCGGGGAGACGGAGACCCAGTACTTC
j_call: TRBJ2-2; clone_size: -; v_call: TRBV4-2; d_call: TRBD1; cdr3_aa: CASSQGDRVKLFF; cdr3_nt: TGTGCCAGCAGCCAAGGCGACAGGGTTAAGCTGTTTTTT
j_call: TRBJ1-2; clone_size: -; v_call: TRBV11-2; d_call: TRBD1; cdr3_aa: CASSQTGGRIGGYTF; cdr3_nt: TGTGCCAGCAGCCAGACAGGGGGCAGAATCGGTGGCTACACCTTC
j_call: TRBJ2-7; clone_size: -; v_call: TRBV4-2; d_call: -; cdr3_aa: CASSPRGREVVEQYF; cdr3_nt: TGTGCCAGCAGCCCCAGGGGGCGGGAGGTTGTCGAGCAGTACTTC
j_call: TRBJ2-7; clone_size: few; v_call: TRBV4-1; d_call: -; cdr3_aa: CASSQGVLGRTYEQYF; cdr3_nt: TGCGCCAGCAGCCAAGGTGTCTTAGGGAGGACCTACGAGCAGTACTTC
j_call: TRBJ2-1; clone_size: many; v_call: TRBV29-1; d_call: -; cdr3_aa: CSVHGAYGTLYNEQFF; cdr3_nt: TGCAGCGTTCACGGGGCTTACGGGACACTCTACAATGAGCAGTTCTTC
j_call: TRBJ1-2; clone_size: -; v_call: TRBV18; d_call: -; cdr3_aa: CASSPPQGPPGGYTF; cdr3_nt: TGTGCCAGCTCACCACCACAGGGCCCGCCGGGGGGCTACACCTTC
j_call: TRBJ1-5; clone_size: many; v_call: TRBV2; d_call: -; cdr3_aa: CASSGSLEGPNSNQPQHF; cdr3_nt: TGTGCCAGCAGTGGTTCCTTGGAGGGCCCGAATAGCAATCAGCCCCAGCATTTT
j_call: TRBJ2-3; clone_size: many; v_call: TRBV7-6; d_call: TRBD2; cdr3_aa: CASSRGTSLSTDTQYF; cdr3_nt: TGTGCCAGCAGCAGGGGGACTAGCCTATCGACAGATACGCAGTATTTT